The source of this T cell receptor beta chain is a study of T-cell reconstitution after alpha-beta-depleted transplantation in children. This sample's TCRbeta library carried unique molecular identifier barcodes. Using its own MiXCR run on the PCR reads, TCRdb lists one record per CDR3 protein. This table holds over 200,000 distinct CDR3 sequences, around a sixth found once. A remark on this clonotype: The antigen remains undetermined.

CDR1 and CDR2 (germline): MNHEY, SVGAGI. This CDR3 is 15 amino acids long. V gave up 4 bases and J gave up 7 bases; unmatched junction bases: 9. The study, taken as a whole, reports: Expanded graft clones, several hundred of them, were reportedly the source of alpha-beta T cells about two months after transplant. In some patients, recipient T cells and intrathymic progenitors surviving conditioning explained high day-60 diversity. A year post-transplant, T-cell counts and diversity derived mostly from newly produced T cells.

This TCR derives from a male patient between 2 and 15 years old who had a stem cell transplant for acute lymphoblastic leukemia, so the T cells may come from the graft donor. V usage is TRBV6-5 and J usage is TRBJ1-4; the match to TRBD1 covers 7 bases. The sequencing here drew on PBMCs, mostly from graft donor cells, taken 360 days after TCRalphabeta/CD19-depleted stem cell transplant. The CDR3 sequence: CASSLEGARSEKLFF. In DNA, the CDR3 is TGTGCCAGCAGTTTGGAGGGGGCGCGAAGTGAAAAACTGTTTTTT.